This note documents a single T cell receptor beta chain sequence. This entry belongs to a study of blood T cell repertoires in COVID-19. Using immunoSEQ multiplex PCR, the repertoire was profiled, and TCRdb retains in-frame clones only, with some absent. The table has around 25,000 clones, around 90% seen once. The germline V gene has CDR1 SNHLY and CDR2 FYNNEI. V was pared by 5 bases and J by 0 bases, with 10 bases between. This CDR3 is built from 15 residues. V gene TRBV2 combines with J gene TRBJ2-2; a possible D gene is TRBD1 (6 bases). Specimen: peripheral blood. This sequence was found in a man between 65 and 85 years old with acute or convalescent COVID-19. The CDR3 nucleotides are TGTGCCAGCAGTCCTCAGGGGTCGAACACCGGGGAGCTGTTTTTT. Translating gives CASSPQGSNTGELFF.